This record looks at one TCR beta chain sequence and its context. Its antigen is currently unknown. The data are from a study of cytomegalovirus exposure and HLA in healthy donors. Study summary: Across 350 to 400 genotyped donors, about 80% landed in the Caucasian-associated ancestry cluster.

Study results and limitations: Donors were assumed by presence/absence analyses to have roughly uniform sequencing depth.

Trimming removed 4 bases from V and 6 bases from J; junction bases left unmatched: 7. CDR1 and CDR2 from the germline V gene are MGHDK and SYGVNS. There are 15 residues in the CDR3. PCR primers comprised 60 Vbeta and 13 Jbeta primers. Assay used: immunoSEQ multiplex PCR; TCRdb lists only in-frame clones, some missing. This sample has some 130,000 clones, with approximately 79% found just once. This clonotype originated in a man aged 40-50 years in good health and CMV-seropositive. Specimen: PBMCs. This chain links TRBV25-1 with TRBJ2-2, with 8 bases identical to TRBD2. In DNA form, the CDR3 reads TGTGCCAGCAGTGGGGTAGCGGGACCCGCCGGGGAGCTGTTTTTT. Protein: CASSGVAGPAGELFF.